This T cell receptor (beta chain) was sequenced for a study of blood T cell repertoires in COVID-19. From germline, CDR1 is LNHDA and CDR2 SQIVND (reference sequence). V shed 6 bases and J 0 bases; nucleotides not matched to a gene: 1. This CDR3 comprises 15 residues. Produced via immunoSEQ multiplex PCR; TCRdb's table is partial and in-frame only. In the table there are approximately 150,000 clones, around 87% of which are singletons. The sequence was collected from a woman aged 45-59 years with active or convalescent COVID-19. This sequence joins TRBV19 and TRBJ2-1; 11 bases align to TRBD2. Sequencing was carried out using peripheral blood. Here the CDR3 reads CASRTSGNSYNEQFF. DNA for the CDR3: TGTGCCAGTAGGACTAGCGGGAACTCCTACAATGAGCAGTTCTTC.